One sample yielded the 27 T cell receptor beta chains listed below, sequenced in a study of spatial heterogeneity in lung cancer. Time point noted: sample taken at primary tumor resection. These receptors are not linked to any known antigen. Study-wide points: Counts of expanded alpha and beta TCRs within tumors tracked the tumor nonsynonymous mutation count.

TCRdb re-analysed the 5' RACE reads in MiXCR, keeping a single row per CDR3 protein. The sample holds about 10,000 distinct CDR3 sequences; roughly half are singletons and the top ten take around 26%. The starting material was lung tumor tissue, obtained at surgery. The receptors come from a female donor with early-stage non-small cell lung cancer.

Regarding this clonotype: A library made for alpha chains picked up this beta chain off target, so its size means little. This rearrangement joins TRBV5-1 to TRBJ2-6; D gene unclear. The CDR3 is 18 residues long. The ends were cut back, 0 bases at V and 2 bases at J, with 15 bases in the middle. From germline, CDR1 is SGHRS and CDR2 YFSETQ. CDR3 bases: TGCGCCAGCAGCTTGGCCTTTGGTTCTCTCACTGGGGCCAACGTCCTGACTTTC. Protein sequence: CASSLAFGSLTGANVLTF.

As concerns this clonotype: Being off target in a library aimed at alpha chains, this beta chain has a size of little meaning. The V call is TRBV20-1, the J call TRBJ2-7, with 7 bases that match TRBD1. Germline CDR1 and CDR2: DFQATT and SNEGSKA (reference sequence). V lost 6 bases to trimming and J lost 4 bases; unmatched junction nucleotides: 6. This CDR3 spans 12 amino acids. DNA for the CDR3: TGCAGTGCCGAGGGGGCAGAGTACGAGCAGTACTTC. Translating it yields CSAEGAEYEQYF.

For this clonotype: A library made for alpha chains picked up this beta chain off target, so its size means little. This sequence joins TRBV12-3 or TRBV12-4 and TRBJ2-7; no clear D. The CDR3 contains 13 residues. V shed 5 bases and J shed 1 base, with 9 bases lying between them. The CDR3 sequence is CASSPGRSYEQYF. Written as DNA, the CDR3 is TGTGCCAGCAGTCCCGGTCGGTCCTACGAGCAGTACTTC.

As concerns this clonotype: Little can be read into the size of this beta chain, an off-target read in a library designed for alpha chains. The chain is built from TRBV7-9 and TRBJ2-3, with D maybe TRBD1 (5 bases). V lost 6 bases and J lost 2, with 9 bases in between. The length of the CDR3 is 13 residues. CDR1 is SEHNR and CDR2 is FQNEAQ in the germline V gene (reference sequence). The CDR3 loop is CASSPRATDTQYF. The CDR3 DNA reads TGTGCCAGCAGTCCCAGGGCCACAGATACGCAGTATTTT.

This clonotype appeared once. This beta chain is an unintended read in a library built for alpha chains; its size means little. CDR3 loop: CASSYSVAGGFEQYF. CDR3 in DNA: TGTGCCAGCAGTTACTCGGTAGCGGGGGGTTTCGAGCAGTACTTC. This sequence joins TRBV6-5 and TRBJ2-7, with 10 bases lining up with TRBD2. This CDR3 spans 15 amino acids. J was trimmed by 6 bases and V by 0 bases; bases with no gene match: 5. CDR1 and CDR2 from the germline V gene are MNHEY and SVGAGI.

The table lists this clonotype with a few counts. This beta chain turned up in a library designed for alpha chains; as an off-target read, its abundance says little. The chain couples TRBV6-2 or TRBV6-3 to TRBJ1-6; 9 bases line up with TRBD1. V was pared by 2 bases and J by 9 bases, with 5 bases of the junction left unmatched. The CDR3 covers 15 residues. The germline gives CDR1 MNHEY, CDR2 SVGEGT. The CDR3 here is CASSYPRDRASPLHF. The CDR3 region has the DNA TGTGCCAGCAGTTACCCCCGGGACAGGGCTTCACCCCTCCACTTT.

A remark on this clonotype: This beta chain is an unintended read in a library built for alpha chains; its size means little. This rearrangement joins TRBV29-1 to TRBJ2-3; unclear D gene. Germline V lookup: CDR1 SQVTM, CDR2 ANQGSEA. The V and J ends lost 6 bases and 6 bases respectively, with 13 bases between them. This CDR3 has 12 amino acids. CDR3 coding DNA: TGCAGCGTGGAGATTCCTGATGATACGCAGTATTTT. Encoded protein: CSVEIPDDTQYF.

Worth noting for this clonotype: Found in a library prepared for alpha chains, this beta chain is an off-target read, and its abundance has little meaning. V gene TRBV18 combines with J gene TRBJ2-1; D is unclear. Germline values: CDR1 KGHSH, CDR2 LQKENI. The CDR3 runs to 13 residues. V was shortened by 4 bases and J by 6 bases, with 10 bases between the two germline ends. CDR3 bases: TGTGCCAGCTCACGTCGAAACGCCAATGAGCAGTTCTTC. It yields the protein CASSRRNANEQFF.

With regard to this clonotype: Found in a library prepared for alpha chains, this beta chain is an off-target read, and its abundance has little meaning. This chain uses TRBV5-1 with TRBJ1-1; tentative D call: TRBD1 (6 bases). Germline V gives CDR1 SGHRS, CDR2 YFSETQ. V shed 4 bases and J shed 8 bases, with 12 bases lying between them. The CDR3 has 12 residues. The CDR3: CASSIGQSEAFF. CDR3 DNA sequence: TGCGCCAGCAGCATAGGACAGTCCGAAGCTTTCTTT.

As for this clonotype: This beta chain appears as a stray read in a library generated for alpha chains; its size is not informative. The chain carries TRBV20-1 and TRBJ2-5, with 11 bases lining up with TRBD2. This CDR3 comprises 15 residues. The germline gives CDR1 DFQATT, CDR2 SNEGSKA (reference sequence). After removal of 6 bases from V and 1 base from J, the junction contained 7 bases not matched to a gene. For the CDR3, the DNA is TGCAGTGCCGCCGGCGGACTAGCGGGCCAAGAGACCCAGTACTTC. Its translation: CSAAGGLAGQETQYF.

About this clonotype: With the library built for alpha chains, this beta chain is off target and its frequency is not meaningful. The chain carries TRBV4-3 and TRBJ2-5, with a possible D match to TRBD1 (6 bases). CDR1 and CDR2 from the germline V gene are LGHNA and YSLEER. The CDR3 sequence is 17 residues long. The ends were cut back, 0 bases at V and 3 bases at J, with 17 bases in the middle. The CDR3 DNA reads as TGCGCCAGCAGCCAAGATTTTACGGGGACACAAAAAGAGACCCAGTACTTC. Translation gives CASSQDFTGTQKETQYF.

This clonotype was counted only a few times. Little can be read into the size of this beta chain, an off-target read in a library designed for alpha chains. This chain links TRBV12-3 or TRBV12-4 with TRBJ2-3; D is ambiguous. CDR3 length equals 11 residues. V gave up 6 bases and J gave up 7 bases, with 8 bases separating them. CDR3 protein: CASSSRYTQYF. The DNA of the CDR3 is TGTGCCAGCAGCAGTCGTTATACGCAGTATTTT.

On this clonotype itself: This beta chain is a stray sequence in a library constructed for alpha chains; its clone size is not meaningful. The chain joins TRBV5-4 to TRBJ1-5; a weak D match, TRBD1 (5 bases). The CDR3 is 14 amino acids. V shed 10 bases and J shed 4 bases, with 18 bases lying between them. CDR1 and CDR2 from the germline V gene are SGHNT and YYREEE (reference sequence). The CDR3 DNA is TGTGCCTTTACCCGGCAGGGCCTAAATCAGCCCCAGCATTTT. Translated: CAFTRQGLNQPQHF.

This clonotype was observed a handful of times. This beta chain represents an off-target read in a library built for alpha chains; its size is of limited meaning. The gene calls are TRBV5-1 and TRBJ1-6; no clear D gene. The V end lost 5 bases, the J end lost 0 bases, and 12 bases lay between the germline ends. Per germline, CDR1 SGHRS and CDR2 YFSETQ. The CDR3 is 16 residues long. CDR3 region: CASRYDGSSYNSPLHF. The CDR3 region has the DNA TGCGCCAGCAGGTATGACGGGAGCTCCTATAATTCACCCCTCCACTTT.

Points on this clonotype: The size of this beta chain means little, since it is a stray read in a library made for alpha chains. The chain couples TRBV11-2 to TRBJ2-1, with TRBD2 matching 12 bases. The ends lost 1 base at V and 12 bases at J; junction bases unmatched: 10. CDR1 SGHAT and CDR2 FQNNGV come from the germline V gene. CDR3 size: 16 residues. The CDR3 DNA follows: TGTGCCAGCAGCTTAGGTCTAGCGGGGGGGCAGGAGGTGCAGTTCTTC. Translation gives CASSLGLAGGQEVQFF.

As regards this clonotype: This beta chain is a stray read from a library made for alpha chains; its abundance is not meaningful. This chain connects TRBV5-1 to TRBJ2-7; 9 nucleotides line up with TRBD1. The CDR3 spans 14 residues. V was pared by 3 bases and J by 10 bases, with 11 bases of the junction left unmatched. CDR1 and CDR2 from the germline V gene are SGHRS and YFSETQ. DNA of the CDR3: TGCGCCAGCAGCTCGGAGTACGGACAGGGGATCCAGTACTTC. It encodes CASSSEYGQGIQYF.

A remark on this clonotype: Since the library was made to target alpha chains, this beta chain is a stray read and its abundance is not meaningful. This chain links TRBV20-1 with TRBJ2-3, with a tentative D call TRBD1 (5 bases). V was trimmed by 7 bases and J by 0 bases, leaving 17 bases between them. The V gene's germline CDR1 is DFQATT and CDR2 SNEGSKA (reference sequence). The length of the CDR3 is 15 residues. In DNA form, the CDR3 reads TGCAGTGGCACGACAGTCCTGTCTAGCACAGATACGCAGTATTTT. Residues: CSGTTVLSSTDTQYF.

With regard to this clonotype: In a library made to pick up alpha chains, this beta chain is a stray read with a size that means little. The V and J genes are TRBV6-5 and TRBJ2-7; 8 nucleotides match TRBD1. The length of the CDR3 is 14 residues. The V and J ends lost 7 bases and 3 bases, in that order; junction bases with no gene match: 8. Germline CDR1 MNHEY, CDR2 SVGAGI. The CDR3 region is CASTAGTGYYEQYF. The CDR3 nucleotides read TGTGCCAGCACTGCTGGGACAGGTTACTACGAGCAGTACTTC.

Comment on this clonotype: This beta chain is a stray sequence in a library constructed for alpha chains; its clone size is not meaningful. The chain combines TRBV7-6 with TRBJ2-1; D gene unclear. The length of the CDR3 is 13 residues. CDR1 and CDR2 (germline): SGHVS, FNYEAQ. The V end was cut by 1 base, the J end by 6 bases, with 7 bases between. The CDR3 sequence: CASSLGLSNEQFF. For the CDR3, the DNA is TGTGCCAGCAGCTTAGGGCTATCCAATGAGCAGTTCTTC.

This clonotype is classed as medium-sized (0.01 to 0.1%). This beta chain is a stray read from a library made for alpha chains; its abundance is not meaningful. This sequence joins TRBV29-1 and TRBJ2-3; D is possibly TRBD2 (7 bases). The CDR3 runs to 14 residues. Germline-derived CDR1 and CDR2 are SQVTM and ANQGSEA. Trimming removed 6 bases at V and 3 bases at J, with 16 bases between. CDR3 bases: TGCAGCGTCCGGGGAGGGCAGGGGACAGATACGCAGTATTTT. Its protein is CSVRGGQGTDTQYF.

This clonotype was seen a handful of times. The size of this beta chain means little, since it is a stray read in a library made for alpha chains. This rearrangement joins TRBV30 to TRBJ1-5, with D unclear. Germline V gives CDR1 GTSNPN, CDR2 SVGIG (reference sequence). This CDR3 comprises 15 residues. Trimming cost V 0 bases and J 2 bases, with 11 bases left between them. CDR3 residues: CAWSVQGYGNQPQHF. CDR3 in DNA: TGTGCCTGGAGTGTACAAGGGTATGGCAATCAGCCCCAGCATTTT.

In regard to this clonotype: This beta chain turned up in a library designed for alpha chains; as an off-target read, its abundance says little. The rearrangement links TRBV10-1 to TRBJ1-1; a weak D match, TRBD1 (6 bases). Germline loops: CDR1 WNHNN, CDR2 SYGVQD (reference sequence). Deletions cut 8 bases from V and 2 bases from J, with 27 bases between. The CDR3 covers 18 residues. Here the CDR3 DNA reads TGCGCCAGCGATTTCGGGGGGCCTCCAGAGACATCAAACACTGAAGCTTTCTTT. Protein product: CASDFGGPPETSNTEAFF.

Turning to this clonotype: A library prepared for alpha chains yielded this beta chain as an off-target read; its size is of little meaning. The chain carries TRBV4-1 and TRBJ2-3; TRBD2 aligns across 11 bases. The germline V gene has CDR1 MGHRA and CDR2 YSYEKL. The ends lost 4 bases at V and 1 base at J; junction bases unmatched: 4. CDR3 length: 16 residues. The CDR3 sequence is CASSLVAGGGTDTQYF. CDR3 in DNA: TGCGCCAGCAGCCTTGTAGCGGGGGGGGGCACAGATACGCAGTATTTT.

Comment on this clonotype: With the library built for alpha chains, this beta chain is off target and its frequency is not meaningful. This chain links TRBV7-2 with TRBJ1-1, with D tentatively TRBD1 (6 bases). This CDR3 has 14 residues. CDR1 and CDR2 from the germline V gene are SGHTA and FQGNSA. Trimming took off 6 bases at V and 0 bases at J, with 11 bases between the two ends. CDR3 residues: CASRSGALNTEAFF. In nucleotides, the CDR3 is TGTGCCAGCAGATCGGGGGCCTTGAACACTGAAGCTTTCTTT.

There are a few counts of this clonotype. A library prepared for alpha chains yielded this beta chain as an off-target read; its size is of little meaning. The chain uses TRBV12-3 or TRBV12-4 and TRBJ1-1, with 11 bases lining up with TRBD1. The CDR3 is made up of 13 amino acids. The ends lost 6 bases at V and 3 bases at J; junction bases unmatched: 0. CDR3 residues: CASRGQGDTEAFF. For the CDR3, the DNA is TGTGCCAGCAGGGGACAGGGGGACACTGAAGCTTTCTTT.

On this clonotype: Within a library made for alpha chains, this beta chain is off target, and its count is uninformative. The V and J genes are TRBV5-1 and TRBJ2-3, with D unresolved. From germline, CDR1 is SGHRS and CDR2 YFSETQ. The CDR3 length is 16 residues. Deletions cut 4 bases from V and 0 bases from J, with 15 bases between. CDR3 nucleotide sequence: TGCGCCAGCAGCCTTGCGTTCCTTTCTAGCACAGATACGCAGTATTTT. This sequence encodes CASSLAFLSSTDTQYF.

Details on this clonotype: The library was designed around alpha chains, so this beta chain is a stray read whose abundance carries little weight. This chain joins TRBV28 and TRBJ2-2; TRBD2 matches at 13 bases. With 1 base clipped from V and 4 bases from J, the junction kept 9 bases outside the gene matches. There are 19 residues in the CDR3. CDR1 and CDR2 (germline): MDHEN, SYDVKM. Here the CDR3 DNA reads TGTGCCAGCAGTTTATTCCCGGGACTAGCGGGGTCGTTCACCGGGGAGCTGTTTTTT. Amino acid sequence: CASSLFPGLAGSFTGELFF. Full variable domain (outside the CDR3, taken from reference TRBV28 and TRBJ2-2): DVKVTQSSRYLVKRTGEKVFLECVQDMDHENMFWYRQDPGLGLRLIYFSYDVKMKEKGDIPEGYSVSREKKERFSLILESASTNQTSMYLCASSLFPGLAGSFTGELFFGEGSRLTVL.